Each of the 17 T cell receptor beta chains below was sequenced from the same sample in a study of T cell responses to AZD1222 COVID-19 vaccine. Here immunoSEQ multiplex PCR was the method, and the copy in TCRdb shows in-frame clones only, minus some. The sample carries roughly 80,000 clones, around nine tenths recorded once. The starting material was peripheral blood, obtained on day 0 of MenACWY control vaccination. Receptor source: an adult in good health.

This clone has only one observation. J is TRBJ1-2 and V is TRBV6-2 or TRBV6-3; 12 nucleotides match TRBD1. The CDR3 totals 14 residues. V was pared by 6 bases and J by 6 bases, with 5 bases of the junction left unmatched. Germline CDR1 MNHEY, CDR2 SVGEGT. CDR3 in amino acids: CASSPGTGGDGYTF. The CDR3 nucleotides are TGTGCCAGCAGCCCAGGGACAGGGGGCGATGGCTACACCTTC.

The V gene is TRBV7-9, the J gene TRBJ1-1; no clear D. Per germline, CDR1 SEHNR and CDR2 FQNEAQ (reference sequence). The CDR3 has 14 amino acids. Trimming shortened V by 5 bases and J by 5 bases, and 15 bases separated the two germline ends. This chain's CDR3 is CASSVGNGRTEAFF. The CDR3 DNA follows: TGTGCCAGCAGCGTGGGGAACGGCAGAACTGAAGCTTTCTTT.

The chain links TRBV15 to TRBJ1-5; D possibly corresponds to TRBD1 (5 bases). Looked up from germline, CDR1 is LNHNV and CDR2 is YYDKDF (reference sequence). This CDR3 spans 15 amino acids. V lost 1 base, J lost 7 bases, and 14 bases lay in between. The CDR3 DNA reads as TGTGCCACCAGCAGAGTGAGGCAGGGCATACAGCCCCAGCATTTT. Its translation: CATSRVRQGIQPQHF.

The J gene is TRBJ1-4, the V gene TRBV11-1; TRBD1 aligns across 7 bases. Germline CDR1 is SGHAT and CDR2 is FQDESV (reference sequence). Trimming cost V 3 bases and J 5 bases; bases outside gene matches: 6. This CDR3 is built from 15 residues. This CDR3 is CASSFSGTENEKLFF. The CDR3 coding sequence is TGTGCCAGCAGCTTTTCCGGGACAGAGAATGAAAAACTGTTTTTT.

The chain couples TRBV30 to TRBJ1-1; D unresolved. The CDR3 runs to 13 residues. V was clipped by 3 bases and J by 6 bases, with 14 bases between them. The germline V gene has CDR1 GTSNPN and CDR2 SVGIG (reference sequence). CDR3 loop: CAWRSYPLAEAFF. In DNA, the CDR3 is TGTGCCTGGAGGTCTTACCCCCTAGCTGAAGCTTTCTTT. The whole variable domain, remainder taken from reference TRBV30 and TRBJ1-1, is SQTIHQWPATLVQPVGSPLSLECTVEGTSNPNLYWYRQAAGRGLQLLFYSVGIGQISSEVPQNLSASRPQDRQFILSSKKLLLSDSGFYLCAWRSYPLAEAFFGQGTRLTVV.

This clone appeared once. V usage is TRBV5-1 and J usage is TRBJ2-5, with D perhaps TRBD1 (6 bases). This CDR3 contains 15 residues. Germline V gives CDR1 SGHRS, CDR2 YFSETQ. V gave up 4 bases and J gave up 5 bases, with 18 bases separating them. CDR3 sequence reads: CASSDTGHWGETQYF. The CDR3 bases are TGCGCCAGCAGCGATACGGGACATTGGGGGGAGACCCAGTACTTC. The whole variable domain, remainder taken from reference TRBV5-1 and TRBJ2-5, is KAGVTQTPRYLIKTRGQQVTLSCSPISGHRSVSWYQQTPGQGLQFLFEYFSETQRNKGNFPGRFSGRQFSNSRSEMNVSTLELGDSALYLCASSDTGHWGETQYFGPGTRLLVL.

This chain links TRBV6-4 with TRBJ2-2; 9 bases map to TRBD2. Looked up from germline, CDR1 is MRHNA and CDR2 is SNTAGT. V shed 6 bases and J 2 bases; nucleotides not matched to a gene: 4. The CDR3 has 15 amino acids. CDR3 sequence (DNA): TGTGCCAGCAGGGGGACTAGCCCTAACACCGGGGAGCTGTTTTTT. Its protein product is CASRGTSPNTGELFF.

The chain is built from TRBV28 and TRBJ1-1, with D tentatively TRBD1 (6 bases). The CDR3 is 11 amino acids. CDR1 and CDR2 from the germline V gene are MDHEN and SYDVKM. V was shortened by 6 bases and J by 11 bases, with 13 bases between the two germline ends. The CDR3 here is CASSPQGRAFF. The DNA of the CDR3 is TGTGCCAGCAGCCCTCAGGGGAGGGCTTTCTTT.

CDR3 in DNA: TGTGCCAGCAGTTTCCCTTCGGACAGGACAGATACGCAGTATTTT. Translating gives CASSFPSDRTDTQYF. The chain employs TRBV28 and TRBJ2-3, with 7 nucleotides matching TRBD1. This CDR3 is built from 15 residues. With 3 bases clipped from V and 3 bases from J, the junction kept 6 bases outside the gene matches. Germline V gene data show CDR1 as MDHEN and CDR2 as SYDVKM.

This chain links TRBV28 with TRBJ1-2, with D possibly matching TRBD1 (5 bases). Germline assignment: CDR1 MDHEN and CDR2 SYDVKM. The CDR3 length is 13 residues. The V and J ends lost 5 bases and 8 bases respectively, with 15 bases between them. CDR3 in DNA: TGTGCCAGCAGTAGGATCGGGACGGAAGGCTACACCTTC. The encoded protein is CASSRIGTEGYTF.

The V gene is TRBV2, the J gene TRBJ2-5, with D possibly being TRBD2 (6 bases). The CDR3 is 13 residues long. Germline CDR1 reads SNHLY; CDR2 reads FYNNEI. Trimming shortened V by 7 bases and J by 5 bases, and 14 bases separated the two germline ends. The CDR3 reads CASNIGGDETQYF. The CDR3 DNA reads as TGTGCCAGCAATATTGGCGGGGACGAGACCCAGTACTTC.

This chain connects TRBV7-9 to TRBJ2-7; D unresolved. There are 13 residues in the CDR3. The ends were cut back, 9 bases at V and 0 bases at J, with 12 bases in the middle. Germline V gene lookup returns CDR1 SEHNR and CDR2 FQNEAQ (reference sequence). This CDR3 is CASVPPSSYEQYF. In DNA, the CDR3 is TGTGCCAGTGTGCCCCCGAGCTCCTACGAGCAGTACTTC.

The V call is TRBV7-2, the J call TRBJ1-1; no reliable D call. Between the trimmed V and J ends, which lost 1 base and 11 bases, there was a span of 11 bases. CDR3 length: 12 amino acids. Germline values: CDR1 SGHTA, CDR2 FQGNSA. For the CDR3, the DNA is TGTGCCAGCAGCTTAGTAGGCAGAGTGGCTTTCTTT. Translated: CASSLVGRVAFF.

The chain is built from TRBV19 and TRBJ2-1, with TRBD1 identical over 8 bases. Germline CDR1 is LNHDA and CDR2 is SQIVND (reference sequence). Losses at the gene ends were 5 bases for V and 7 bases for J; bases not matched to a gene: 7. The length of the CDR3 is 14 residues. CDR3 bases: TGTGCCAGTAGTCCCCGACAGGGGAGGAATGAGCAGTTCTTC. As protein: CASSPRQGRNEQFF.

The rearrangement links TRBV27 to TRBJ2-3; the D is unclear. V lost 5 bases, J lost 1 base, and 4 bases lay in between. Germline V gene data show CDR1 as MNHEY and CDR2 as SMNVEV (reference sequence). The CDR3 spans 12 residues. The chain's CDR3 is CASSTRTDTQYF. For the CDR3, the DNA is TGTGCCAGCAGTACGCGCACAGATACGCAGTATTTT.

The genes are TRBV24-1 and TRBJ1-1; 9 bases match TRBD1. V was pared by 5 bases and J by 1 base, with 4 bases of the junction left unmatched. The CDR3 is 15 residues long. Per the germline V gene, CDR1 is KGHDR and CDR2 is SFDVKD. This CDR3 reads CATSAGQGPNTEAFF. The CDR3 nucleotides are TGTGCCACCAGTGCGGGACAGGGCCCGAACACTGAAGCTTTCTTT.

The J gene is TRBJ2-5, the V gene TRBV28; the D is unclear. Per the germline V gene, CDR1 is MDHEN and CDR2 is SYDVKM. Trimming left V 6 bases short and J 8 bases short, with 19 bases between. This CDR3 has 14 amino acids. CDR3: CASRARFLPRTQYF. The DNA of the CDR3 is TGTGCCAGCAGGGCCAGGTTCTTACCCCGCACCCAGTACTTC.